This T cell receptor (beta chain) is from a study of T cell repertoires in cytomegalovirus infection. Whole-study context: A matching HLA type, together with CMV infection, was signaled by public TCR beta signatures.

In TCRdb, the reads were re-called with MiXCR into one record per CDR3 protein. Here the sample spans tens of thousands of distinct CDR3 sequences, around 20% being singletons. Study-wide results and limits: Ex vivo, HLA-C-restricted CMV-specific TCR beta clonotypes prevailed over the rest of the response.

Concerning this clonotype itself: As yet, its antigen is unknown.

V lost 0 bases and J 5 bases, leaving 16 bases between the germline ends. Germline V CDR1 and CDR2: LGHDT, YNNKEL (reference sequence). This CDR3 has 16 amino acids. The rearrangement links TRBV3-1 to TRBJ2-5, with a possible D match to TRBD2 (5 bases). The sample here was CD8+ T cells from cultured PBMCs, taken from culture after CMV antigen stimulation. The receptor was isolated from a human donor in good health (CMV status not recorded). Some clones in this sample may be carry-over from other donors' samples. The CDR3 loop reads CASSQDADSPRETQYF. In DNA form, the CDR3 reads TGTGCCAGCAGCCAAGATGCGGACTCGCCGCGGGAGACCCAGTACTTC.